The rows below give T cell receptor beta chains drawn from one sample of a study of blood T cell repertoires in COVID-19. Data came from immunoSEQ multiplex PCR; TCRdb stores just in-frame clones and leaves some out. Of a few hundred thousand clones in the sample, roughly 90% are singletons; the top ten hold around 6%. What was sequenced was peripheral blood. These receptors originate from a man between 18 and 29 years old who had recovered from COVID-19. The CDR3 runs from the conserved cysteine through the conserved F or W. The order of the fields is J gene, D gene, V gene, CDR3 protein. D genes are given only for firm matches.

j_call: TRBJ1-6; d_call: -; v_call: TRBV5-1; cdr3_aa: CASSFDRYSPLHF
j_call: TRBJ1-5; d_call: -; v_call: TRBV30; cdr3_aa: CAWSGTGLQPQHF
j_call: TRBJ2-1; d_call: TRBD2; v_call: TRBV24-1; cdr3_aa: CATSDLGLAAYNEQFF
j_call: TRBJ2-3; d_call: -; v_call: TRBV5-1; cdr3_aa: CASSFGNVRYF
j_call: TRBJ1-1; d_call: -; v_call: TRBV30; cdr3_aa: CASQGMNTEAFF
j_call: TRBJ2-7; d_call: TRBD2; v_call: TRBV6-5; cdr3_aa: CASSSPLAAYEQYF
j_call: TRBJ2-3; d_call: TRBD2; v_call: TRBV24-1; cdr3_aa: CATSAGLAGGTDTQYF
j_call: TRBJ2-1; d_call: -; v_call: TRBV19; cdr3_aa: CASSIVSGQNNEQFF
j_call: TRBJ1-1; d_call: TRBD1; v_call: TRBV2; cdr3_aa: CASSVGQDTEAFF
j_call: TRBJ1-1; d_call: -; v_call: TRBV6-2/TRBV6-3; cdr3_aa: CASSYGGWVNTEAFF
j_call: TRBJ1-2; d_call: -; v_call: TRBV12-3/TRBV12-4; cdr3_aa: CASSFEQTYGYTF
j_call: TRBJ2-1; d_call: TRBD2; v_call: TRBV5-6; cdr3_aa: CASSSWLWRGATQQFF
j_call: TRBJ2-1; d_call: TRBD1; v_call: TRBV18; cdr3_aa: CASSPGTGTLNEQFF
j_call: TRBJ2-1; d_call: -; v_call: TRBV3-1/TRBV3-2; cdr3_aa: CASSPSTTGDYNEQFF
j_call: TRBJ2-4; d_call: -; v_call: TRBV27; cdr3_aa: CASSPYTGSLAKNIQYF
j_call: TRBJ2-5; d_call: -; v_call: TRBV27; cdr3_aa: CASSLTESPQETQYF
j_call: TRBJ2-3; d_call: TRBD1; v_call: TRBV5-1; cdr3_aa: CASSDAGTGDLGTQYF
j_call: TRBJ1-1; d_call: -; v_call: TRBV3-1/TRBV3-2; cdr3_aa: CASSQVLNTEAFF
j_call: TRBJ2-7; d_call: TRBD1; v_call: TRBV2; cdr3_aa: CASRPGTGSIEQYF
j_call: TRBJ2-7; d_call: TRBD1; v_call: TRBV5-1; cdr3_aa: CASSGTGGREQYF
j_call: TRBJ2-7; d_call: TRBD2; v_call: TRBV4-1; cdr3_aa: CASSLRGADPYEQYF
j_call: TRBJ1-6; d_call: TRBD1; v_call: TRBV4-1; cdr3_aa: CASSQYQPGQINSPLHF
j_call: TRBJ1-2; d_call: TRBD1; v_call: TRBV10-3; cdr3_aa: CAISELGQGSQRYGYTF
j_call: TRBJ1-3; d_call: -; v_call: TRBV15; cdr3_aa: CATSRDRGSGNTIYF
j_call: TRBJ2-1; d_call: -; v_call: TRBV7-2; cdr3_aa: CASSPRVTGLQFF
j_call: TRBJ2-7; d_call: TRBD1; v_call: TRBV12-3/TRBV12-4; cdr3_aa: CASSQDRASQYF